The 12 T cell receptor beta chains in this list originate from one sample, sequenced in a study of cytomegalovirus exposure and HLA in healthy donors. This PCR relied on a set of 60 Vbeta primers and 13 Jbeta primers. Sequencing used immunoSEQ multiplex PCR; TCRdb keeps in-frame clones, though not all of them. Here the sample spans over 90,000 clones, around 69% being singletons. The specimen was PBMCs. These receptors were collected from a woman in her sixties in good health and CMV-seropositive.

This clone has a single count. The chain carries TRBV30 and TRBJ2-7; TRBD1 matches at 9 bases. The CDR3 totals 15 residues. Germline CDR1 is GTSNPN and CDR2 is SVGIG (reference sequence). V shed 4 bases, J shed 0 bases, and the junction held 7 bases outside the gene matches. As DNA, the CDR3 is TGTGCCTGGAATACATGGACAGGGGTCTCCTACGAGCAGTACTTC. Protein: CAWNTWTGVSYEQYF.

The chain combines TRBV30 with TRBJ2-7; D is possibly TRBD2 (5 bases). From germline, CDR1 is GTSNPN and CDR2 SVGIG (reference sequence). V was trimmed by 4 bases and J by 8 bases, leaving 12 bases between them. This CDR3 is 11 amino acids long. The CDR3, as DNA: TGTGCCTGGAAGAGTAGAGGGAAGCAGTACTTC. Translated, it gives CAWKSRGKQYF.

The chain uses TRBV30 and TRBJ2-3; TRBD1 matches at 12 bases. The J segment lost 4 bases and the V segment lost 2 bases, leaving 7 bases of the junction unmatched. This CDR3 region has 16 residues. CDR1 and CDR2 from the germline V gene are GTSNPN and SVGIG (reference sequence). The CDR3 here is CAWSNLGQGAADTQYF. The CDR3, as DNA: TGTGCCTGGAGTAACCTGGGACAGGGGGCAGCAGATACGCAGTATTTT.

This rearrangement joins TRBV28 to TRBJ1-2; the match to TRBD1 covers 11 bases. CDR3 length equals 15 residues. After removal of 10 bases from V and 7 bases from J, the junction contained 14 bases not matched to a gene. The V gene's germline CDR1 is MDHEN and CDR2 SYDVKM. CDR3: CATLDLGQGAFGYTF. CDR3 in DNA: TGTGCCACCTTAGATCTAGGACAGGGGGCTTTTGGCTACACCTTC.

The chain couples TRBV7-9 to TRBJ1-2; 8 bases are shared with TRBD1. The germline V gene has CDR1 SEHNR and CDR2 FQNEAQ (reference sequence). Losses at the gene ends were 7 bases for V and 8 bases for J; bases not matched to a gene: 15. CDR3 length: 15 amino acids. The CDR3 bases are TGTGCCAGCAATCTGGGGACAGGAGGATTTTCCGGCTACACCTTC. The encoded protein is CASNLGTGGFSGYTF.

This chain joins TRBV13 and TRBJ1-5, with D unresolved. Trimming removed 5 bases at V and 5 bases at J, with 10 bases between. Germline V gene lookup returns CDR1 PRHDT and CDR2 FYEKMQ (reference sequence). The CDR3 loop spans 13 amino acids. In DNA form, the CDR3 reads TGTGCCAGCAGCATACGGGGTTATCAGCCCCAGCATTTT. Protein: CASSIRGYQPQHF.

J is TRBJ2-1 and V is TRBV10-3; D might be TRBD1 (6 bases). V lost 2 bases and J lost 6, with 11 bases in between. The CDR3 contains 14 residues. Germline V lookup: CDR1 ENHRY, CDR2 SYGVKD. For the CDR3, the DNA is TGTGCCATCAGTGAGAACAGGGTAGGCAATGAGCAGTTCTTC. This sequence encodes CAISENRVGNEQFF.

This clone has just a few counts. The gene calls are TRBV4-2 and TRBJ1-6, with a possible D match to TRBD1 (5 bases). In germline, CDR1 is LGHNA, CDR2 YNFKEQ. The CDR3 loop spans 13 amino acids. V was pared by 3 bases and J by 8 bases, with 8 bases between. CDR3 bases: TGTGCCAGCAGCCAGGGAGGGGATTCACCCCTCCACTTT. This codes for CASSQGGDSPLHF.

The gene calls are TRBV18 and TRBJ2-3, with TRBD2 matching 12 bases. Germline-derived CDR1 and CDR2 are KGHSH and LQKENI. The V segment lost 4 bases and the J segment 0 bases; nucleotides outside the gene matches: 5. The CDR3 consists of 17 residues. CDR3: CASSHSGTSGSTDTQYF. The CDR3 nucleotides are TGTGCCAGCTCACACTCCGGGACTAGCGGGAGCACAGATACGCAGTATTTT.

CDR3 protein: CASKLVREYEQYF. CDR3 bases: TGTGCCAGCAAGCTAGTCAGGGAATACGAGCAGTACTTC. V and J are TRBV2 and TRBJ2-7; a possible D gene is TRBD1 (5 bases). Germline lookup yields CDR1 SNHLY and CDR2 FYNNEI. CDR3 length: 13 residues. V dropped 7 bases and J dropped 4 bases, with 14 bases sitting between them.

The table lists this clone with a few counts. V and J are TRBV7-9 and TRBJ2-5; D unresolved. The end of the DNA fits TRBJ2-7 better, so the J call may be wrong. In germline, CDR1 is SEHNR, CDR2 FQNEAQ (reference sequence). The length of the CDR3 is 13 residues. The CDR3 loop reads CASSLVLRYEQYF. CDR3 nucleotides: TGTGCCAGCAGCTTAGTTCTGCGCTACGAGCAGTACTTC.

On this clone itself: Other DNA sequences within the sample encode an identical CDR3. The rearrangement joins TRBV18 to TRBJ2-6; D is possibly TRBD2 (5 bases). The CDR3 sequence is 15 residues long. The germline gives CDR1 KGHSH, CDR2 LQKENI. Trimming removed 2 bases from V and 0 bases from J, with 5 bases in between. CDR3 nucleotide sequence: TGTGCCAGCTCACCAGGGAGCTCTGGGGCCAACGTCCTGACTTTC. Residues: CASSPGSSGANVLTF.